This TCR beta chain was identified in a study of cytomegalovirus exposure and HLA in healthy donors. Overall study results and limits: Later analysis identified several of the most significant clusters that appeared linked to common viral pathogens. A later analysis linked a missense DCLRE1C variant to TCR beta V- and J-gene trimming.

PCR used 60 Vbeta primers and 13 Jbeta primers. Here immunoSEQ multiplex PCR was the method, and the copy in TCRdb shows in-frame clones only, minus some. The sample lists some 120,000 clones, 70% to 80% occurring once. Germline V gene data show CDR1 as PRHDT and CDR2 as FYEKMQ (reference sequence). This CDR3 has 12 residues. This clone showed up just once. The antigen is not known. The junction departs from the called germline gene at one end, perhaps through a read error. What was sequenced was PBMCs. The rearrangement links TRBV13 to TRBJ2-6, with 7 bases fitting TRBD2. The TCR was taken from a woman in her forties or fifties in good health and CMV-seropositive. The CDR3: CASSPGGNVLTF. Here the CDR3 DNA reads TGTGCCAGCAGCCCGGGGGGCAACGTCCTGACTTTC.